Sequencing of this T cell receptor (beta chain) was carried out in a study of blood T cell repertoires in COVID-19. Background on the study: The United States, Italy and Spain provided the acute and convalescent COVID-19 samples. PBMCs, B-cell-depleted T cells, or T cells were the source of the cDNA or gDNA that made up the material.

The CDR3 contains 12 residues. Germline trimming cut 9 bases from V and 11 bases from J; bases unmatched to any gene: 8. Repertoires were generated with immunoSEQ multiplex PCR, while TCRdb's copy carries only in-frame clones and drops some. The data show 370,000 or so clones, 70% to 90% seen once. The gene calls are TRBV12-3 or TRBV12-4 and TRBJ1-4, with TRBD1 matching 8 bases. The source material was PBMCs or T cells enriched from blood (not recorded which). The clonotype originates from a young man who had recovered from COVID-19. The CDR3: CASRTGRRKLFF. The CDR3 DNA sequence: TGTGCCAGTCGGACAGGGCGCCGGAAACTGTTTTTT.